The entry that follows covers one T cell receptor beta chain sequence. Assay used: immunoSEQ multiplex PCR; TCRdb lists only in-frame clones, some missing. The sample yields tens of thousands of clones, 88% seen once. The data belong to a study of T cell changes during pregnancy in multiple sclerosis. The sequence came from a female donor with multiple sclerosis, enrolled in a pregnancy study. The sequenced sample was peripheral blood, obtained in the first trimester of pregnancy.

CDR3 protein: CSVGQLAETQYF. As DNA, the CDR3 is TGCAGCGTTGGACAGTTAGCCGAGACCCAGTACTTC. The chain uses TRBV29-1 and TRBJ2-5; a possible D gene is TRBD1 (5 bases). This CDR3 spans 12 amino acids. Per the germline V gene, CDR1 is SQVTM and CDR2 is ANQGSEA. Trimming left V 4 bases short and J 5 bases short, with 11 bases between.